Here is one T cell receptor (beta chain) with its context. This record comes from a study of T cell repertoires in cytomegalovirus infection. Turning to the study itself: CMV infection plus the matching HLA type was flagged by public TCR beta signatures.

TCRdb independently ran MiXCR on the reads; one entry per CDR3 protein. The data contain about 250,000 distinct CDR3 sequences, 10% to 15% of them seen just once; the ten biggest clones take up 1.6%. The germline V gene encodes CDR1 LGHNA and CDR2 YSLEER. The CDR3 is made up of 19 amino acids. The trim removed 0 bases at V and 1 base at J, leaving 12 bases unmatched. This receptor was obtained from a human donor in good health (CMV status not recorded). Some clones in this sample may be carry-over from other donors' samples. V is TRBV4-3 and J is TRBJ2-7; 10 bases map to TRBD2. Material: PBMCs. CDR3: CASSQDSPGGAGGSYEQYF. The CDR3, as DNA: TGCGCCAGCAGCCAAGATTCACCGGGAGGAGCGGGAGGGTCCTACGAGCAGTACTTC.